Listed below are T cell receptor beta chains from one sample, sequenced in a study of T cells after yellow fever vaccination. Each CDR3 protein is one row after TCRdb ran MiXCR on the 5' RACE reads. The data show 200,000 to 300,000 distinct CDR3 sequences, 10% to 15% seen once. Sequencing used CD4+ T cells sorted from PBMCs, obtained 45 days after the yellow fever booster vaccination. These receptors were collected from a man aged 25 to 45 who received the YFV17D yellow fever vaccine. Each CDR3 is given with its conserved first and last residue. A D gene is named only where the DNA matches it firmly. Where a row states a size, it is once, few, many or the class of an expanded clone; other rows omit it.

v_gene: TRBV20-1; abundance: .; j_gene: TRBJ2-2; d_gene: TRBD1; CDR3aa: CSARVWGQGASGELFF; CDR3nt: TGCAGTGCTAGAGTCTGGGGTCAGGGGGCCTCCGGGGAGCTGTTTTTT
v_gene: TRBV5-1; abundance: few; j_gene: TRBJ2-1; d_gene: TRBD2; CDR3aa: CASSLGTTGNNEQFF; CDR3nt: TGCGCCAGCAGCCTAGGGACTACAGGTAACAATGAGCAGTTCTTC
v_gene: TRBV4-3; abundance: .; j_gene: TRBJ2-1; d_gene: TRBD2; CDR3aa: CASSHGTSDEQFF; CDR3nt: TGCGCCAGCAGCCATGGGACTAGCGATGAGCAGTTCTTC
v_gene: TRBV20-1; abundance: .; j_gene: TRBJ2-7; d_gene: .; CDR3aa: CSATRETGWPNRHF; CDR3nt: TGCAGTGCCACCCGGGAGACAGGCTGGCCCAATCGGCACTTC
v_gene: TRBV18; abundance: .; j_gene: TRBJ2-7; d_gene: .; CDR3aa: CASSTGLGYEQYF; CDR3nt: TGTGCCAGCTCAACGGGACTGGGCTACGAGCAGTACTTC
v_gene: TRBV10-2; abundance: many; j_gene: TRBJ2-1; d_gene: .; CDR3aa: CASSDRSLFLYNEQFF; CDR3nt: TGCGCCAGCAGTGACCGCTCCCTATTCCTCTACAATGAGCAGTTCTTC
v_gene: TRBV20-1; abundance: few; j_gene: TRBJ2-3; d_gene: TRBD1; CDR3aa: CSARQGATDTQYF; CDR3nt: TGCAGTGCTAGACAGGGGGCAACAGATACGCAGTATTTT
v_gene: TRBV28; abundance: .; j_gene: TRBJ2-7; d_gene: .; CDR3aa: CASAPPGPSYEQYF; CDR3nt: TGTGCCAGCGCACCTCCGGGACCGTCCTACGAGCAGTACTTC
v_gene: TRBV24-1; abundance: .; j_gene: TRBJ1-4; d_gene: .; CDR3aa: CATSDLGQATTNEKLFF; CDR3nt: TGTGCCACCAGTGATTTGGGGCAGGCTACAACTAATGAAAAACTGTTTTTT
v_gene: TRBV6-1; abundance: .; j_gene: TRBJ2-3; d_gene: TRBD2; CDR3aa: CASKSSGRGDTQYF; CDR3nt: TGTGCCAGCAAGAGCAGCGGGAGAGGGGATACGCAGTATTTT
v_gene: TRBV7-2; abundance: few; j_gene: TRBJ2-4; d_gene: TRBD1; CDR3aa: CASSGRSGQGTNF; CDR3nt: TGTGCCAGCAGCGGTCGCTCGGGACAGGGGACGAACTTC
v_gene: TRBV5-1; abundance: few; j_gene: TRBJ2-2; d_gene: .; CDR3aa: CASSLMENTGELFF; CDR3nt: TGCGCCAGCAGCTTGATGGAGAACACCGGGGAGCTGTTTTTT
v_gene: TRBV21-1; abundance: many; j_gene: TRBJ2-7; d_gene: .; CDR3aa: CASSKNQSDTTYYEQYF; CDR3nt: TGTGCCAGCAGTAAAAATCAATCGGACACCACCTACTACGAGCAGTACTTC
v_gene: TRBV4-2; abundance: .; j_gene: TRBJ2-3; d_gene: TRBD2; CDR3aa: CASSGTLLAGTDMQYF; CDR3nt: TGTGCCAGCAGCGGGACTCTACTAGCGGGCACAGATATGCAGTATTTT
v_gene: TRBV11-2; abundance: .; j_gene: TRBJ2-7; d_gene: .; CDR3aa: CASSLDQILYEQYF; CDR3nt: TGTGCCAGCAGCTTAGATCAGATCCTCTACGAGCAGTACTTC
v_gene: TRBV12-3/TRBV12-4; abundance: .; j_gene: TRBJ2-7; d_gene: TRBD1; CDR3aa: CASSGDRTRYEQYF; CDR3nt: TGTGCCAGCAGCGGGGACAGGACGCGGTACGAGCAGTACTTC
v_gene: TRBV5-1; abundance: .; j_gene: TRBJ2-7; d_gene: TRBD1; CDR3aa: CASSLSQGSEQYF; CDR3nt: TGCGCCAGCAGCTTATCACAGGGGTCCGAGCAGTACTTC
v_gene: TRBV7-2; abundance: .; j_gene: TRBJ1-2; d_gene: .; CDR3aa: CASSWGPHGYTF; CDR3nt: TGTGCCAGCAGCTGGGGACCCCATGGCTACACCTTC
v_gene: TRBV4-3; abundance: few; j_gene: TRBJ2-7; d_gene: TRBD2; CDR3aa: CASSQDLAGGREQYF; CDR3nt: TGCGCCAGCAGCCAAGATCTGGCGGGAGGACGCGAGCAGTACTTC
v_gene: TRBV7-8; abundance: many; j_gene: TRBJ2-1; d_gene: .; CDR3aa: CASSLLRGGRAEQFF; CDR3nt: TGTGCCAGCAGCTTACTTAGAGGGGGGCGCGCTGAGCAGTTCTTC
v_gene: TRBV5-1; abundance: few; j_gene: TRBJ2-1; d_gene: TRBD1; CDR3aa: CASSLQGTASYNEQFF; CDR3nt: TGCGCCAGCAGCTTGCAGGGGACAGCATCCTACAATGAGCAGTTCTTC
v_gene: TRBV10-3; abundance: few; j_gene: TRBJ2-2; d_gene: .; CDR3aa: CAIEDAGTGELFF; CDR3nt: TGTGCCATCGAGGATGCAGGAACCGGGGAGCTGTTTTTT
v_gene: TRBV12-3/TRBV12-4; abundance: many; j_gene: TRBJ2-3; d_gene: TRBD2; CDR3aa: CASSVGGSTDTQYF; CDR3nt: TGTGCCAGCAGTGTGGGGGGGAGCACAGATACGCAGTATTTT
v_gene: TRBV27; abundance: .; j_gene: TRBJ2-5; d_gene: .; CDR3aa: CASSLWQGIAETQYF; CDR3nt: TGTGCCAGCAGTTTGTGGCAGGGGATAGCGGAGACCCAGTACTTC
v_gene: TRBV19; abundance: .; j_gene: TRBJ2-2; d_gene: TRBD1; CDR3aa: CASSTRQGLNTGELFF; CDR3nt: TGTGCCAGTAGTACCCGACAGGGGTTGAACACCGGGGAGCTGTTTTTT
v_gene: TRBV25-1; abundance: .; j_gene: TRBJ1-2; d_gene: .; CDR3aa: CASSPMDQMGYTF; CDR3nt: TGTGCCAGCAGCCCAATGGACCAGATGGGCTACACCTTC
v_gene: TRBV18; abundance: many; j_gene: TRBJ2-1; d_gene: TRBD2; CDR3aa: CASSGLAVYNEQFF; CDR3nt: TGTGCCAGCTCTGGACTAGCGGTTTACAATGAGCAGTTCTTC
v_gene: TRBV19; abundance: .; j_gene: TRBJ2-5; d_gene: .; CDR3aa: CASTGSAQETQYF; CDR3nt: TGTGCCAGTACCGGTAGCGCCCAAGAGACCCAGTACTTC
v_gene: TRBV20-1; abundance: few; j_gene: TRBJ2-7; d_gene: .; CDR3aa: CSARQRWEQYF; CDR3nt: TGCAGTGCGCGACAGCGTTGGGAGCAGTACTTC
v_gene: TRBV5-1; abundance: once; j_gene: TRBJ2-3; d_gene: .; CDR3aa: CASSSLTDTDTQYF; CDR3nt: TGCGCCAGCAGCTCTTTGACAGACACAGATACGCAGTATTTT
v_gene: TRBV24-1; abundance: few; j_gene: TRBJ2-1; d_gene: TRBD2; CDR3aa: CATSDRAGGGEQFF; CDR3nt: TGTGCCACCAGTGATAGGGCGGGAGGAGGGGAGCAGTTCTTC
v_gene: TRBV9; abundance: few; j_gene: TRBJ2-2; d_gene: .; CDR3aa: CASSRAASDTGELFF; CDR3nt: TGTGCCAGCAGCCGGGCGGCTAGCGACACCGGGGAGCTGTTTTTT
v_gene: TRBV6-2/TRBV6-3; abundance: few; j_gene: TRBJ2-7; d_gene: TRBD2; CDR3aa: CASSYSTGGEYF; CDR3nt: TGTGCCAGCAGTTACTCCACGGGGGGTGAGTACTTC
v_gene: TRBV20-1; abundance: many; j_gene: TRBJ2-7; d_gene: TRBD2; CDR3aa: CSARRGLAGAYEQYF; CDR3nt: TGCAGTGCTAGGAGGGGACTAGCGGGAGCCTACGAGCAGTACTTC
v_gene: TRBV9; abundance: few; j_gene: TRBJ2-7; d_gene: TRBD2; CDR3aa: CASSVDSGTSGYEQYF; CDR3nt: TGTGCCAGCAGCGTAGACTCCGGGACTAGCGGCTACGAGCAGTACTTC
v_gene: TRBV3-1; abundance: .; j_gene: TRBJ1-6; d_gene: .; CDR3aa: CASSQVVGQGFNSPLHF; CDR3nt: TGTGCCAGCAGCCAAGTCGTGGGTCAGGGGTTCAATTCACCCCTCCACTTT
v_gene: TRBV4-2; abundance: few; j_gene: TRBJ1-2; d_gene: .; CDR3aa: CASSQDPTRAYTF; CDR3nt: TGTGCCAGCAGCCAAGACCCAACCAGGGCCTACACCTTC
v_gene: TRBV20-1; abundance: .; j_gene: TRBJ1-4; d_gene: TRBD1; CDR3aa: CSASLTGAIDEKLFF; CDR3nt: TGCAGTGCTAGTTTAACAGGGGCAATCGATGAAAAACTGTTTTTT
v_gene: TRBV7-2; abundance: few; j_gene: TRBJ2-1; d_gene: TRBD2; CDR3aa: CASSFSGLAGDEQFF; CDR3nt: TGTGCCAGCAGCTTTTCAGGACTAGCGGGAGATGAGCAGTTCTTC
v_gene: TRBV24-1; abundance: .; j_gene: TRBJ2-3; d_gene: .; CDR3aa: CATSPSPGTHTYTDTQYF; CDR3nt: TGTGCCACCAGTCCATCCCCGGGGACCCATACGTACACAGATACGCAGTATTTT
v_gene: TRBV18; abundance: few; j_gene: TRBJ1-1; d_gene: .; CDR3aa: CASSPPPRGLGTEAFF; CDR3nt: TGTGCCAGCTCACCCCCCCCGCGGGGTTTGGGGACTGAAGCTTTCTTT
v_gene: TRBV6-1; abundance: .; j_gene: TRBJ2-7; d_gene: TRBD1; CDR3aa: CASRNSRGQGAYEQYF; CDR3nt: TGTGCCAGCAGGAATAGTCGGGGACAGGGGGCTTACGAGCAGTACTTC
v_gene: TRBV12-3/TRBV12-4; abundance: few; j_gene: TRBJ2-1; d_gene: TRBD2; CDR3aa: CASRAGGAYNEQFF; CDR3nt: TGTGCCAGCAGAGCGGGAGGAGCCTACAATGAGCAGTTCTTC
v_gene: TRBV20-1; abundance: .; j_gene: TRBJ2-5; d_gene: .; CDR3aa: CSARDAGNPVETQYF; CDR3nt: TGCAGTGCTAGAGATGCAGGGAATCCCGTAGAGACCCAGTACTTC
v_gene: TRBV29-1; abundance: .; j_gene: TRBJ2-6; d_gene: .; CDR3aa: CSALGESSGANVLTF; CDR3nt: TGCAGCGCCTTGGGGGAAAGCTCTGGGGCCAACGTCCTGACTTTC
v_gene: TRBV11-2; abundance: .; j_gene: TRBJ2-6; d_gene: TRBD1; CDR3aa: CASSVPGQGVSGANVLTF; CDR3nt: TGTGCCAGCAGCGTTCCGGGACAGGGGGTCTCTGGGGCCAACGTCCTGACTTTC
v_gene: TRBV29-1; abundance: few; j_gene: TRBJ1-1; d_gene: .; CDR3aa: CSVVQGPGNTEAFF; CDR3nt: TGCAGCGTTGTACAGGGACCTGGGAACACTGAAGCTTTCTTT
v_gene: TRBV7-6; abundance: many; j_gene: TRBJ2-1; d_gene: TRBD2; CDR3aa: CASRGRATNNEQFF; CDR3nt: TGTGCCAGCAGAGGGAGGGCCACAAACAATGAGCAGTTCTTC
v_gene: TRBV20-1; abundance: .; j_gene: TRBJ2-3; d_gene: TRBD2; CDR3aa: CSTIAGTGTDTQYF; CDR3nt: TGCAGCACCATAGCGGGGACGGGCACAGATACGCAGTATTTT
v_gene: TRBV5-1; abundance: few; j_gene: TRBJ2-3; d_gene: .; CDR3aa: CASSLARGRGTDTQYF; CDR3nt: TGCGCCAGCAGCTTAGCCAGGGGTCGGGGGACAGATACGCAGTATTTT
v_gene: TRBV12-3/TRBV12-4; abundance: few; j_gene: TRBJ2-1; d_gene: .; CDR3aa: CASSSRRDHEQFF; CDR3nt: TGTGCCAGCAGTTCACGAAGGGACCATGAGCAGTTCTTC
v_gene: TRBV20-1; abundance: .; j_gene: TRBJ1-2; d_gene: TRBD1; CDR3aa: CSARDKDRASGYTF; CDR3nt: TGCAGTGCTAGAGATAAGGACAGGGCATCTGGCTACACCTTC
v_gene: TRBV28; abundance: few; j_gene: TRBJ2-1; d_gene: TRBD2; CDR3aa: CASSSSGRKQFF; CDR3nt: TGTGCCAGCAGTTCTAGCGGGAGGAAGCAGTTCTTC
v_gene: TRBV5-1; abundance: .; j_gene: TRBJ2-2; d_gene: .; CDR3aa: CASSLAGSQLPGELFF; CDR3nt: TGCGCCAGCAGCTTGGCCGGAAGTCAGCTCCCCGGGGAGCTGTTTTTT
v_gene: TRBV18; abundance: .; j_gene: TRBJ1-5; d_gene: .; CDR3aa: CASSPPMGVGGNQPQHF; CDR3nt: TGTGCCAGCTCACCACCTATGGGGGTAGGTGGCAATCAGCCCCAGCATTTT
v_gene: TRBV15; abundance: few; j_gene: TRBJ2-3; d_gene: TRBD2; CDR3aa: CATSRGRTSSTDTQYF; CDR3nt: TGTGCCACCAGCAGAGGCCGGACTAGTAGCACAGATACGCAGTATTTT
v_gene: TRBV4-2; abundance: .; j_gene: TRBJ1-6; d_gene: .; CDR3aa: CASRMEGNNSPLHF; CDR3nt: TGTGCCAGCAGGATGGAGGGGAACAATTCACCCCTCCACTTT
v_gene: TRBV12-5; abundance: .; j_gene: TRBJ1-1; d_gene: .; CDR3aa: CASGSTIRGLSLNTEAFF; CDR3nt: TGTGCTAGTGGTTCCACAATACGGGGCTTAAGCTTGAACACTGAAGCTTTCTTT
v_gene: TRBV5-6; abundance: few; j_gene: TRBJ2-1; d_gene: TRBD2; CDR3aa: CASSRAASGNYNEQFF; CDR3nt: TGTGCCAGCAGCCGGGCTGCCAGCGGGAACTACAATGAGCAGTTCTTC